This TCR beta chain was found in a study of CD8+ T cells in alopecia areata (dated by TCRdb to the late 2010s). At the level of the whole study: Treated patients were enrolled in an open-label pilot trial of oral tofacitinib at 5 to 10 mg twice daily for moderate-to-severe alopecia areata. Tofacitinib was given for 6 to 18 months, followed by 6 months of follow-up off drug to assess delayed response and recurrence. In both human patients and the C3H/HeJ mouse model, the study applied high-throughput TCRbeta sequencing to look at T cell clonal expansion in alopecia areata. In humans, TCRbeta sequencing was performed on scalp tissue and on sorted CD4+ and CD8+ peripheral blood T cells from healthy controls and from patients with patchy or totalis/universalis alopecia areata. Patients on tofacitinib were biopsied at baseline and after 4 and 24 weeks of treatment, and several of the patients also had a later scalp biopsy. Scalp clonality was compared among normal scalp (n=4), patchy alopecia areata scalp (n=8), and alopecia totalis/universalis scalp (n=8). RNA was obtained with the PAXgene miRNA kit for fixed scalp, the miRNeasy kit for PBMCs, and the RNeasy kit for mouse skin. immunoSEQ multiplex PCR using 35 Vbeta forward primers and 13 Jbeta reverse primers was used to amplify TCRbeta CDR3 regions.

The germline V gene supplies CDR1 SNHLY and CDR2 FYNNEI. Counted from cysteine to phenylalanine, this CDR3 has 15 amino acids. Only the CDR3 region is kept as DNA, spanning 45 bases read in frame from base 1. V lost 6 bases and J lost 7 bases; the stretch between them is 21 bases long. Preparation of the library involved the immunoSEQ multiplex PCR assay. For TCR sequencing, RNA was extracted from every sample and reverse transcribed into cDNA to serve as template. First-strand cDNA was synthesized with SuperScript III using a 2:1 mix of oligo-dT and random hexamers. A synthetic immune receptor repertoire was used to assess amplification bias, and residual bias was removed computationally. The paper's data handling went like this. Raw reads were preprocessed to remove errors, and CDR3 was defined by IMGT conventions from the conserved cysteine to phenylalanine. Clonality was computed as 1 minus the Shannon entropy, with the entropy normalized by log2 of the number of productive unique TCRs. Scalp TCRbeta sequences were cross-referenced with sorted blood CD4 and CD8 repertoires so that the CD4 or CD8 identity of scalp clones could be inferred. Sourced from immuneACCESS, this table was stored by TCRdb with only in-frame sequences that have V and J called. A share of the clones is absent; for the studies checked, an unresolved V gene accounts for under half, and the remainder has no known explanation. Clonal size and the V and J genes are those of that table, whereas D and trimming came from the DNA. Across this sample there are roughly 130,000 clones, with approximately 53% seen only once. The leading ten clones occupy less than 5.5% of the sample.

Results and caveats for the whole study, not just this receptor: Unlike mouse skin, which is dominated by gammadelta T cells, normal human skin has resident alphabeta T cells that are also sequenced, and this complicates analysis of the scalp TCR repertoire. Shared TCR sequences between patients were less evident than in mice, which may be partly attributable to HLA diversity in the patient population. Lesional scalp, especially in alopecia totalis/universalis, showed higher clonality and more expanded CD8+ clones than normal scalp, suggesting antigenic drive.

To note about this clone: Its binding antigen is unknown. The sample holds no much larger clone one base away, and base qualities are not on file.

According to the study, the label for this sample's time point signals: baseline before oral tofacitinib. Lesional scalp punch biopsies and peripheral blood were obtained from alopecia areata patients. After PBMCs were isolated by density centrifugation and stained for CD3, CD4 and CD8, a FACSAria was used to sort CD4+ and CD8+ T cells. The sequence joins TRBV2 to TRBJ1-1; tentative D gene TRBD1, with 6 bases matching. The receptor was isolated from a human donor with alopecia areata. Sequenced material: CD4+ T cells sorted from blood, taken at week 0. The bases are TGTGCCAGCAGCAGCCGAACAGGGAGGTCGGGTGAAGCTTTCTTT. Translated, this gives CASSSRTGRSGEAFF.